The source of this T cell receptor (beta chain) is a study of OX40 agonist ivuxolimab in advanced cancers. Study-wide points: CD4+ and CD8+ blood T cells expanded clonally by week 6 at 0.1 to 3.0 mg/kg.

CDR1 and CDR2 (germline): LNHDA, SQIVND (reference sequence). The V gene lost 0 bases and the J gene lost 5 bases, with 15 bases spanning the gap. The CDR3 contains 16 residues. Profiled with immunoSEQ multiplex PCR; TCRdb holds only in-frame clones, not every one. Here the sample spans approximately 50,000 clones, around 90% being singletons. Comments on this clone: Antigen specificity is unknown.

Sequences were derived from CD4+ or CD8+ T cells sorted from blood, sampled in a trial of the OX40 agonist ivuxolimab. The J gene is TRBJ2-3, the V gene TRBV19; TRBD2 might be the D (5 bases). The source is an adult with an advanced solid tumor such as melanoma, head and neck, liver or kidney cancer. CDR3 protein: CASSIDRGSLLDTQYF. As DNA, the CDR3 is TGTGCCAGTAGTATAGATCGGGGATCCTTGCTAGATACGCAGTATTTT. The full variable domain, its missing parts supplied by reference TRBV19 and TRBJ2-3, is DGGITQSPKYLFRKEGQNVTLSCEQNLNHDAMYWYRQDPGQGLRLIYYSQIVNDFQKGDIAEGYSVSREKKESFPLTVTSAQKNPTAFYLCASSIDRGSLLDTQYFGPGTRLTVL.